This paragraph covers one T cell receptor (beta chain) sequence. TCRdb independently ran MiXCR on the 5' RACE reads; one entry per CDR3 protein. The sample has roughly 310,000 distinct CDR3 sequences, about 9.5% seen once. This entry comes from a study of T cells after yellow fever vaccination. The CDR3 has 14 amino acids. Germline CDR1 is SGHNT and CDR2 is YYREEE (reference sequence). The V gene end was trimmed by 7 bases and the J gene end by 2 bases; junction bases not matched to a gene: 5. The material sequenced was PBMCs, taken on the day of the first yellow fever vaccination. This chain joins TRBV5-4 and TRBJ2-2; TRBD1 agrees at 7 bases. The source of this sequence is a man between 18 and 35 years old who received the YFV17D yellow fever vaccine. The chain's CDR3 is CASRQGRNTGELFF. The CDR3, as DNA: TGTGCCAGCCGACAGGGAAGAAACACCGGGGAGCTGTTTTTT.